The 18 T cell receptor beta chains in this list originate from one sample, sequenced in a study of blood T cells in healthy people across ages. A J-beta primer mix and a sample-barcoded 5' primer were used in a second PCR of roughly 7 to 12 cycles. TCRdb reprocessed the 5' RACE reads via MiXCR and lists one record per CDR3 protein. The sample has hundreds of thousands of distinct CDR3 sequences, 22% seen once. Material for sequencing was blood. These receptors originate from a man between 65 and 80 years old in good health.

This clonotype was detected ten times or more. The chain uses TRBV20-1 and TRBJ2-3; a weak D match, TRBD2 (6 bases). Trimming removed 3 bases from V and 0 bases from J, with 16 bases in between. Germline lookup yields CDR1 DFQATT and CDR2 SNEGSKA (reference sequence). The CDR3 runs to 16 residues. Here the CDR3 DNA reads TGCAGTGCTAGCCCGACTCGGGGGATAAGCACAGATACGCAGTATTTT. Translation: CSASPTRGISTDTQYF.

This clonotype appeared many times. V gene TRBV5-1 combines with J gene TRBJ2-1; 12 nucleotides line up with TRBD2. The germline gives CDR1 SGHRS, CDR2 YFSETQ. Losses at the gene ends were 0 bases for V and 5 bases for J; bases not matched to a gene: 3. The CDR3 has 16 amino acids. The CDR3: CASSLGTSGTHNEQFF. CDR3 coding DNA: TGCGCCAGCAGCTTGGGGACTAGCGGGACCCACAATGAGCAGTTCTTC.

The CDR3 reads CSASLPLGDTEAFF. In DNA, the CDR3 is TGCAGTGCTAGTCTTCCACTCGGGGACACTGAAGCTTTCTTT. V is TRBV20-1 and J is TRBJ1-1; D gene unclear. From germline, CDR1 is DFQATT and CDR2 SNEGSKA (reference sequence). The V gene lost 3 bases and the J gene lost 3 bases, with 14 bases spanning the gap. This CDR3 is 14 amino acids long.

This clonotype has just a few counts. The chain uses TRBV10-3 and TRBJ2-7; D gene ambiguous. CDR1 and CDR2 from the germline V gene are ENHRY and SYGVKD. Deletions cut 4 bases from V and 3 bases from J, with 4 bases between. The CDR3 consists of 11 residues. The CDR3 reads CAISGHYEQYF. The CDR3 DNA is TGTGCCATCAGTGGCCACTACGAGCAGTACTTC.

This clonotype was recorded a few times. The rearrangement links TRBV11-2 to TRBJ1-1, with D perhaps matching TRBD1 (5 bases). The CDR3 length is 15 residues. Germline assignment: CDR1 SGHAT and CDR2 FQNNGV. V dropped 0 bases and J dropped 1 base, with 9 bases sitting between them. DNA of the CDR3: TGTGCCAGCAGCTTAGATGGCAGGGCGAACACTGAAGCTTTCTTT. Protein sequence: CASSLDGRANTEAFF.

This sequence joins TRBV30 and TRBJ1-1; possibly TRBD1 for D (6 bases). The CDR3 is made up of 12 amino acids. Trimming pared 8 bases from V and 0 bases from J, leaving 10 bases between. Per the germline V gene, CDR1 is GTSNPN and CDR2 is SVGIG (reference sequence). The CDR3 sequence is CAKDRMNTEAFF. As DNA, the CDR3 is TGTGCCAAGGACAGAATGAACACTGAAGCTTTCTTT.

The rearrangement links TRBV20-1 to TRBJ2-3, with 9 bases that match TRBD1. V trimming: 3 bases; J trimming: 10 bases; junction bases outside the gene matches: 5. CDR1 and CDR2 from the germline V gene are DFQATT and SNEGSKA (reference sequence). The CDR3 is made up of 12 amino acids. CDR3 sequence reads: CSARLQGAAQYF. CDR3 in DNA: TGCAGTGCTAGGTTACAGGGGGCAGCGCAGTATTTT.

The CDR3 spells CASSLDGVEGNTIYF. DNA for the CDR3: TGCGCCAGCAGCTTGGACGGGGTCGAGGGAAACACCATATATTTT. This chain joins TRBV5-1 and TRBJ1-3; no firm D call. V was cut by 0 bases and J by 4 bases, with 11 bases left in between. The germline gives CDR1 SGHRS, CDR2 YFSETQ. The CDR3 spans 15 residues.

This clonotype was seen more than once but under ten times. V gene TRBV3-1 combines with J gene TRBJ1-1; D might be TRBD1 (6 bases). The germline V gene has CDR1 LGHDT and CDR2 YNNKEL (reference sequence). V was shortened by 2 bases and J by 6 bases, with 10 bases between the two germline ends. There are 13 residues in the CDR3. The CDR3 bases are TGTGCCAGCAGCCAAAACAGGGAATCTGAAGCTTTCTTT. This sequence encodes CASSQNRESEAFF.

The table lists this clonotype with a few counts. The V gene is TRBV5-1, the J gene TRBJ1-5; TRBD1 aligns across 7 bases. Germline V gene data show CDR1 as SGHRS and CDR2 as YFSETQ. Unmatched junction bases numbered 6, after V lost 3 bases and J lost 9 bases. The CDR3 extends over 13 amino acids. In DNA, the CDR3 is TGCGCCAGCAGCTGGGGACAGAATATGCCCCAGCATTTT. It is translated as CASSWGQNMPQHF.

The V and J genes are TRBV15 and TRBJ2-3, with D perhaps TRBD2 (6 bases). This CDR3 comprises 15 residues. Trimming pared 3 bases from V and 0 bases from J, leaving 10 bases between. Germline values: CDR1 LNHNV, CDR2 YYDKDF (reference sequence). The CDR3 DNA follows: TGTGCCACCAGCAGTTCTAGCGTGAGCACAGATACGCAGTATTTT. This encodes CATSSSSVSTDTQYF.

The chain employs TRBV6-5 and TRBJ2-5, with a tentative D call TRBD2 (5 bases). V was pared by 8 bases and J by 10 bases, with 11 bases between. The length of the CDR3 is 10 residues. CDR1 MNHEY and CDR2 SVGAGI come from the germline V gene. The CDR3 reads CASGLGDQYF. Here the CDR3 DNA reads TGTGCCAGCGGTCTGGGAGACCAGTACTTC.

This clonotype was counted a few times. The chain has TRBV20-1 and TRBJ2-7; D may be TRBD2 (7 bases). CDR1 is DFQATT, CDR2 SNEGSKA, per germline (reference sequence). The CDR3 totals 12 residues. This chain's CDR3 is CSAGEGAYEQYF. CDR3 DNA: TGCAGCGCCGGGGAGGGGGCCTACGAGCAGTACTTC.

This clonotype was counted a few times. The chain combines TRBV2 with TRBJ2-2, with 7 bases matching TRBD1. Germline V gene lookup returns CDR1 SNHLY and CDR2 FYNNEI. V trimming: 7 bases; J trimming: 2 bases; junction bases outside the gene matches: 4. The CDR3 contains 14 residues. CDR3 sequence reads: CASTGQVNTGELFF. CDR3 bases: TGTGCCAGCACTGGACAGGTCAACACCGGGGAGCTGTTTTTT.

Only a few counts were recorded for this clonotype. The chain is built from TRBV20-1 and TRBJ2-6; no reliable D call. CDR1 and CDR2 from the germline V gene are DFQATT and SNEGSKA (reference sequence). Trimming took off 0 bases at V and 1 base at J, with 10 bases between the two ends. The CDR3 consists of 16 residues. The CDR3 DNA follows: TGCAGTGCTAGAGATGCAGGACCGTCTGGGGCCAACGTCCTGACTTTC. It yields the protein CSARDAGPSGANVLTF.

The CDR3 coding sequence is TGTGCCAGTGATTGGGGAGTTCACGACAATGAGCAGTTCTTC. This codes for CASDWGVHDNEQFF. V usage is TRBV12-3 or TRBV12-4 and J usage is TRBJ2-1; TRBD2 might be the D (5 bases). The V end was cut by 9 bases, the J end by 5 bases, with 17 bases between. CDR3 length: 14 residues.

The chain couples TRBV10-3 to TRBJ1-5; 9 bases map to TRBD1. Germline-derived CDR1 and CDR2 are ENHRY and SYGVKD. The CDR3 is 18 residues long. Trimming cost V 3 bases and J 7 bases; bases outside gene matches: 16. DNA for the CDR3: TGTGCCATCAGTGACCCTCTTTATGGGACAGGGAATGGGCAGCCCCAGCATTTT. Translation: CAISDPLYGTGNGQPQHF.

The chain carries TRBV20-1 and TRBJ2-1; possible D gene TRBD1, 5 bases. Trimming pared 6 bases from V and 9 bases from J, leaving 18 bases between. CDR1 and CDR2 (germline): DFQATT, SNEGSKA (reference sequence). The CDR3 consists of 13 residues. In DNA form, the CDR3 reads TGCAGTGCCGCACGGACACCGTCAGCTGAGCAGTTCTTC. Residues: CSAARTPSAEQFF.